A selection of T cell receptor beta chains follows, all from one sample in a study of cytomegalovirus exposure and HLA in healthy donors. Generated by immunoSEQ multiplex PCR, the TCRdb table keeps only in-frame clones and is missing some. The data contain 65,000 to 85,000 clones, more than 75% of them seen just once; the ten biggest clones take up roughly 12%. The sample consisted of PBMCs. These receptors were obtained from a male donor in good health and CMV-seropositive. Both conserved end residues are part of each CDR3. A D gene is named only where the DNA matches it firmly. Clone size is shown for a subset of rows, as once, few, many or a class of expanded clone.

j_gene: TRBJ2-3
d_gene: TRBD2
v_gene: TRBV2
abundance: NA
CDR3aa: CAGGRVQDTQYF
CDR3nt: TGTGCCGGGGGGAGGGTCCAAGATACGCAGTATTTT

j_gene: TRBJ1-4
d_gene: NA
v_gene: TRBV2
abundance: NA
CDR3aa: CASTPREGSNEKLFF
CDR3nt: TGTGCCAGCACCCCCCGGGAGGGTAGTAATGAAAAACTGTTTTTT

j_gene: TRBJ2-7
d_gene: NA
v_gene: TRBV11-2
abundance: NA
CDR3aa: CASSQTPGRGYEQYF
CDR3nt: TGTGCCAGCAGCCAAACTCCGGGCAGGGGCTACGAGCAGTACTTC

j_gene: TRBJ2-3
d_gene: NA
v_gene: TRBV11-1
abundance: NA
CDR3aa: CASSYHPAGATDTQYF
CDR3nt: TGTGCCAGCAGCTATCACCCGGCGGGGGCCACAGATACGCAGTATTTT

j_gene: TRBJ1-1
d_gene: NA
v_gene: TRBV7-6
abundance: NA
CDR3aa: CASSLVPTVNTEAFF
CDR3nt: TGTGCCAGCAGCTTAGTCCCCACAGTGAACACTGAAGCTTTCTTT

j_gene: TRBJ2-7
d_gene: TRBD2
v_gene: TRBV29-1
abundance: NA
CDR3aa: CSTLGRDSGVSYEQYF
CDR3nt: TGCAGCACCCTCGGGAGGGATAGCGGGGTCTCCTACGAGCAGTACTTC

j_gene: TRBJ2-1
d_gene: NA
v_gene: TRBV21-1
abundance: NA
CDR3aa: CAVGGHRARSYNEQFF
CDR3nt: TGTGCCGTCGGAGGGCACCGGGCCCGCTCCTACAATGAGCAGTTCTTC

j_gene: TRBJ1-2
d_gene: NA
v_gene: TRBV6-1
abundance: NA
CDR3aa: CASSEGEGPYYGYTF
CDR3nt: TGTGCCAGCAGTGAGGGTGAGGGTCCTTACTATGGCTACACCTTC

j_gene: TRBJ1-1
d_gene: NA
v_gene: TRBV6-5
abundance: once
CDR3aa: CASSYDSRVTEAFF
CDR3nt: TGTGCCAGCAGTTACGATTCCCGGGTTACTGAAGCTTTCTTT

j_gene: TRBJ2-7
d_gene: TRBD2
v_gene: TRBV7-2
abundance: NA
CDR3aa: CASSPTSGGAYEQYF
CDR3nt: TGTGCCAGCAGCCCCACTAGCGGGGGGGCCTACGAGCAGTACTTC

j_gene: TRBJ2-7
d_gene: NA
v_gene: TRBV6-1
abundance: few
CDR3aa: CASDRGSYEQYF
CDR3nt: TGTGCCAGCGATCGGGGATCATACGAGCAGTACTTC

j_gene: TRBJ1-2
d_gene: NA
v_gene: TRBV9
abundance: NA
CDR3aa: CASSVTVVDGYTF
CDR3nt: TGTGCCAGCAGCGTGACAGTTGTAGATGGCTACACCTTC

j_gene: TRBJ1-2
d_gene: NA
v_gene: TRBV30
abundance: few
CDR3aa: CAWSSGVYGYTF
CDR3nt: TGTGCCTGGAGCTCGGGGGTCTATGGCTACACCTTC

j_gene: TRBJ2-7
d_gene: TRBD1
v_gene: TRBV18
abundance: NA
CDR3aa: CASKGTGTSGEQYF
CDR3nt: TGTGCCAGCAAAGGGACAGGGACCTCGGGGGAGCAGTACTTC

j_gene: TRBJ1-1
d_gene: TRBD1
v_gene: TRBV6-5
abundance: NA
CDR3aa: CASSLEDRANTEAFF
CDR3nt: TGTGCCAGCAGCTTAGAGGACAGGGCGAACACTGAAGCTTTCTTT

j_gene: TRBJ1-6
d_gene: TRBD1
v_gene: TRBV6-4
abundance: NA
CDR3aa: CASSARTGGSSPLHF
CDR3nt: TGTGCCAGCAGCGCCAGGACAGGGGGCAGTTCACCCCTCCACTTT

j_gene: TRBJ2-3
d_gene: TRBD2
v_gene: TRBV6-7
abundance: once
CDR3aa: CASSYGAGGSTDTQYF
CDR3nt: TGTGCCAGCAGTTACGGGGCGGGGGGTAGCACAGATACGCAGTATTTT

j_gene: TRBJ2-1
d_gene: TRBD2
v_gene: TRBV6-5
abundance: once
CDR3aa: CASWGGNSYNEQFF
CDR3nt: TGTGCCAGCTGGGGGGGGAACTCCTACAATGAGCAGTTCTTC

j_gene: TRBJ2-7
d_gene: NA
v_gene: TRBV25-1
abundance: NA
CDR3aa: CASSELSYEQYF
CDR3nt: TGTGCCAGCAGTGAATTATCTTACGAGCAGTACTTC

j_gene: TRBJ1-1
d_gene: NA
v_gene: TRBV6-4
abundance: medium-sized
CDR3aa: CASSQTANTEAFF
CDR3nt: TGTGCCAGCAGCCAGACAGCGAACACTGAAGCTTTCTTT

j_gene: TRBJ2-7
d_gene: TRBD2
v_gene: TRBV7-8
abundance: NA
CDR3aa: CASSRRTLGLAGDSYEQYF
CDR3nt: TGTGCCAGCAGCCGAAGGACATTGGGACTAGCGGGAGATTCGTACGAGCAGTACTTC

j_gene: TRBJ1-2
d_gene: NA
v_gene: TRBV7-6
abundance: NA
CDR3aa: CASSLSGSGGYTF
CDR3nt: TGTGCCAGCAGCTTAAGTGGATCAGGGGGCTACACCTTC

j_gene: TRBJ2-1
d_gene: NA
v_gene: TRBV25-1
abundance: few
CDR3aa: CASSEFDEQFF
CDR3nt: TGTGCCAGCAGTGAATTCGATGAGCAGTTCTTC

j_gene: TRBJ2-1
d_gene: TRBD2
v_gene: TRBV19
abundance: once
CDR3aa: CASSILAGVNEQFF
CDR3nt: TGTGCCAGTAGTATCTTAGCGGGGGTCAATGAGCAGTTCTTC

j_gene: TRBJ2-1
d_gene: TRBD2
v_gene: TRBV5-4
abundance: NA
CDR3aa: CASSLEAGGSYNEQFF
CDR3nt: TGTGCCAGCAGCTTGGAGGCGGGGGGATCCTACAATGAGCAGTTCTTC

j_gene: TRBJ2-7
d_gene: TRBD1
v_gene: TRBV2
abundance: NA
CDR3aa: CASSEGTGSYEQYF
CDR3nt: TGTGCCAGCAGTGAAGGGACAGGGTCCTACGAGCAGTACTTC

j_gene: TRBJ2-1
d_gene: TRBD2
v_gene: TRBV27
abundance: NA
CDR3aa: CASSSRFLLAGGINEQFF
CDR3nt: TGTGCCAGCAGTTCGCGATTCTTACTAGCGGGAGGAATCAATGAGCAGTTCTTC

j_gene: TRBJ2-2
d_gene: TRBD2
v_gene: TRBV2
abundance: NA
CDR3aa: CASSARSGLAGANTGELFF
CDR3nt: TGTGCCAGCAGTGCCCGTTCCGGACTAGCGGGAGCGAACACCGGGGAGCTGTTTTTT

j_gene: TRBJ1-4
d_gene: NA
v_gene: TRBV19
abundance: NA
CDR3aa: CASSPPARGTNEKLFF
CDR3nt: TGTGCCAGTAGTCCGCCCGCTAGGGGCACTAATGAAAAACTGTTTTTT

j_gene: TRBJ1-5
d_gene: TRBD1
v_gene: TRBV4-1
abundance: NA
CDR3aa: CASSQTQGATGQPQHF
CDR3nt: TGCGCCAGCAGCCAAACCCAGGGGGCAACGGGTCAGCCCCAGCATTTT

j_gene: TRBJ2-7
d_gene: TRBD2
v_gene: TRBV7-9
abundance: few
CDR3aa: CASSLALAGTYEQYF
CDR3nt: TGTGCCAGCAGCTTAGCACTAGCGGGGACCTACGAGCAGTACTTC

j_gene: TRBJ2-5
d_gene: NA
v_gene: TRBV11-2
abundance: NA
CDR3aa: CASSQSRGWETQYF
CDR3nt: TGTGCCAGCAGCCAGTCCCGGGGGTGGGAGACCCAGTACTTC

j_gene: TRBJ2-7
d_gene: TRBD1
v_gene: TRBV28
abundance: few
CDR3aa: CASSLTGDSYEQYF
CDR3nt: TGTGCCAGCAGTTTAACAGGGGACTCCTACGAGCAGTACTTC